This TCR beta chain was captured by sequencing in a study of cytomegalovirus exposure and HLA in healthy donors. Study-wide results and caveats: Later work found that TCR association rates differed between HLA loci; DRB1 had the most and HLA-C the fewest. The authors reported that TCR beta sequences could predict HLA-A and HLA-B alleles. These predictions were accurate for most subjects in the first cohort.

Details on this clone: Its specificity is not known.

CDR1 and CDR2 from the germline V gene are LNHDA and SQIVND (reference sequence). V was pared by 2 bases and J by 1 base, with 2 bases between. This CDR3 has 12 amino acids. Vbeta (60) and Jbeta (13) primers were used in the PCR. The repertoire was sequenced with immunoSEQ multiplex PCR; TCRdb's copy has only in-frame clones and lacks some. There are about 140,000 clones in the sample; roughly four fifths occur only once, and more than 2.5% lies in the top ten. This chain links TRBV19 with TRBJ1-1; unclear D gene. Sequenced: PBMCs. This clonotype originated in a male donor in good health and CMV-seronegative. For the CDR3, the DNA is TGTGCCAGTAGTATACAGAACACTGAAGCTTTCTTT. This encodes CASSIQNTEAFF. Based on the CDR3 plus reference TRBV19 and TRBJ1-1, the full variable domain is DGGITQSPKYLFRKEGQNVTLSCEQNLNHDAMYWYRQDPGQGLRLIYYSQIVNDFQKGDIAEGYSVSREKKESFPLTVTSAQKNPTAFYLCASSIQNTEAFFGQGTRLTVV.